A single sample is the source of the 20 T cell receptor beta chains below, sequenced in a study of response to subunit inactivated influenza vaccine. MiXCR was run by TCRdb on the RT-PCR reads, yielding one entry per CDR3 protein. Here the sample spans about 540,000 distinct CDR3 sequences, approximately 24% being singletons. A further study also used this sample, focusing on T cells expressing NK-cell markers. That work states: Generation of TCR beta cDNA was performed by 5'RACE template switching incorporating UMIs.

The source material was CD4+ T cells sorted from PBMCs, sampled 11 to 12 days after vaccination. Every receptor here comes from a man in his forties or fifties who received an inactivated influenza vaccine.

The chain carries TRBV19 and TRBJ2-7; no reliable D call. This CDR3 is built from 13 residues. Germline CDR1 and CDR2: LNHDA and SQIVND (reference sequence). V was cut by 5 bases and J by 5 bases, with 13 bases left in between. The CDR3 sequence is CASSRNLQHEQYF. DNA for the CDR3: TGTGCCAGTAGTCGTAACCTTCAACACGAGCAGTACTTC.

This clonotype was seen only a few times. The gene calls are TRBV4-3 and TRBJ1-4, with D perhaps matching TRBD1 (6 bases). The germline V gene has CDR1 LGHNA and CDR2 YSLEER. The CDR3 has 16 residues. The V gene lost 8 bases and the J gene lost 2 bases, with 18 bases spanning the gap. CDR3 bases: TGCGCCAGCGGAGACAGACATACAGGGACTAATGAAAAACTGTTTTTT. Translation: CASGDRHTGTNEKLFF.

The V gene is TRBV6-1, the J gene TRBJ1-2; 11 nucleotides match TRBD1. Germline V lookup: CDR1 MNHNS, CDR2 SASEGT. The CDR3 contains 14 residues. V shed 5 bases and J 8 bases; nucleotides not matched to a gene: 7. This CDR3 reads CASSRTGGGSGYTF. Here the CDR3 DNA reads TGTGCCAGCAGTCGGACAGGGGGCGGGAGCGGCTACACCTTC.

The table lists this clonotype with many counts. The CDR3 region has the DNA TGTGCCAGCTCACCAGAGGGTTTTGACCGCGAGCAGTACTTC. It is translated as CASSPEGFDREQYF. The rearrangement links TRBV18 to TRBJ2-7; D perhaps matches TRBD2 (5 bases). Trimming removed 2 bases at V and 6 bases at J, with 14 bases between. The CDR3 totals 14 residues. Germline CDR1 KGHSH, CDR2 LQKENI. The entire variable domain, with the rest obtained from reference TRBV18 and TRBJ2-7, is as follows: NAGVMQNPRHLVRRRGQEARLRCSPMKGHSHVYWYRQLPEEGLKFMVYLQKENIIDESGMPKERFSAEFPKEGPSILRIQQVVRGDSAAYFCASSPEGFDREQYFGPGTRLTVT.

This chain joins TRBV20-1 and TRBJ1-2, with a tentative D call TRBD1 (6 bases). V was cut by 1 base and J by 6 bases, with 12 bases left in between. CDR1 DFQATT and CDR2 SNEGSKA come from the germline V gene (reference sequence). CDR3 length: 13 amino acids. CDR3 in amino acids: CSARVTGRNGYTF. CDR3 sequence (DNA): TGCAGTGCTAGAGTAACAGGGCGGAATGGCTACACCTTC.

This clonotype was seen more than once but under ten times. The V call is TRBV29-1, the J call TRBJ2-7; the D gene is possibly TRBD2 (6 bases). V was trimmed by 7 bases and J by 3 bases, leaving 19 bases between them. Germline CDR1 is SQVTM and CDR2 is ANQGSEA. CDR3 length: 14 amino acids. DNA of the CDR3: TGCAGCGCAAAAGTGGGGGGTGATCTCTACGAGCAGTACTTC. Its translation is CSAKVGGDLYEQYF.

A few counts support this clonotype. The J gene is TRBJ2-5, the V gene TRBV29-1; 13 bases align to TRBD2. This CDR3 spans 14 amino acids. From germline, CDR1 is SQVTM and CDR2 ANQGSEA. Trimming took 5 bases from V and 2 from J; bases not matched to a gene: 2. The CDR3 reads CSVRTSGRQETQYF. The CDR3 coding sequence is TGCAGCGTTCGGACTAGCGGGAGACAAGAGACCCAGTACTTC.

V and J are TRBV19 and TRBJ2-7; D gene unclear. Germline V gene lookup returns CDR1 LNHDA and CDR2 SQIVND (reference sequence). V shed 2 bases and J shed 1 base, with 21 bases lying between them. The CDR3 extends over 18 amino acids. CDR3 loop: CASSITAPPALESYEQYF. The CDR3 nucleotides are TGTGCCAGTAGTATAACAGCCCCGCCCGCCTTGGAATCCTACGAGCAGTACTTC.

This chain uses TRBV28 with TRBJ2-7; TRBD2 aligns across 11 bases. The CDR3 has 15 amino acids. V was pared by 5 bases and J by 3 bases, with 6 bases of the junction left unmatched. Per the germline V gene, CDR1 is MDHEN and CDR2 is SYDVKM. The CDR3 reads CASSQTSGTRYEQYF. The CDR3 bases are TGTGCCAGCAGTCAGACTAGCGGGACCCGCTACGAGCAGTACTTC. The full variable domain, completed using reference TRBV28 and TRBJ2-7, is DVKVTQSSRYLVKRTGEKVFLECVQDMDHENMFWYRQDPGLGLRLIYFSYDVKMKEKGDIPEGYSVSREKKERFSLILESASTNQTSMYLCASSQTSGTRYEQYFGPGTRLTVT.

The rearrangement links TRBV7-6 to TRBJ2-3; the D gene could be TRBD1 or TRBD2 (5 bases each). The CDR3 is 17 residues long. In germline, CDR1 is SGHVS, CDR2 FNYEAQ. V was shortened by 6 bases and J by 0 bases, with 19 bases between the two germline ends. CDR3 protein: CASSRTTGTTSTDTQYF. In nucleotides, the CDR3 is TGTGCCAGCAGTCGAACCACCGGGACCACAAGCACAGATACGCAGTATTTT.

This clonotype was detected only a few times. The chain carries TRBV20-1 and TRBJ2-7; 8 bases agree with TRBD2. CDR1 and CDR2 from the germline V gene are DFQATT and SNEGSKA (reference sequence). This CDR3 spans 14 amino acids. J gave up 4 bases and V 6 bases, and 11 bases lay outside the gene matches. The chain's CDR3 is CSAKTSGGVYEQYF. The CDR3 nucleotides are TGCAGTGCAAAAACTAGCGGAGGGGTTTACGAGCAGTACTTC.

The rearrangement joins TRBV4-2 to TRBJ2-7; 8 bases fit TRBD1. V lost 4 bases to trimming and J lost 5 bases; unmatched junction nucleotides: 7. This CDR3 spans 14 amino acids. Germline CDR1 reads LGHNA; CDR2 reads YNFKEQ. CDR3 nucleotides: TGTGCCAGCAGCCCTACGGACAGGGCGGACGAGCAGTACTTC. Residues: CASSPTDRADEQYF.

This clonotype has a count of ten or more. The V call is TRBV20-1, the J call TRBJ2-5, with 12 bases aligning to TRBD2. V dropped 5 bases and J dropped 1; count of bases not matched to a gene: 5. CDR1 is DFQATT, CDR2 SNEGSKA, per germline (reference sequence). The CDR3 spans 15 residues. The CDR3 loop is CSAFGLAGIQETQYF. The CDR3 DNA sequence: TGCAGTGCTTTCGGACTAGCGGGGATCCAAGAGACCCAGTACTTC.

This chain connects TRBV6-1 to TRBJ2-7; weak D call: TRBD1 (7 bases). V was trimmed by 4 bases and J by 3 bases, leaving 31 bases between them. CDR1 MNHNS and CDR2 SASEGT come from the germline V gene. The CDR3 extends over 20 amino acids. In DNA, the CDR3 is TGTGCCAGCAGTGGATCAGGGGGGAGCAGAATAGAGAGAGCCATCTACGAGCAGTACTTC. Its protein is CASSGSGGSRIERAIYEQYF.

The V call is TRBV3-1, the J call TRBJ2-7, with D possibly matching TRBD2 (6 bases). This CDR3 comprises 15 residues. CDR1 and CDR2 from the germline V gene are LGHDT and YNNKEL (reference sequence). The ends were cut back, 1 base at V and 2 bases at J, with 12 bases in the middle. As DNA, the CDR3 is TGTGCCAGCAGCCAAGCAACTAGCTCTGCCTACGAGCAGTACTTC. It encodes CASSQATSSAYEQYF.

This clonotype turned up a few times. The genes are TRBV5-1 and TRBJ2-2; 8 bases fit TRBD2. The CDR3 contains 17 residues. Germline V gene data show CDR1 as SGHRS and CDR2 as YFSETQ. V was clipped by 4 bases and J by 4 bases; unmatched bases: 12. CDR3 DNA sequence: TGCGCCAGCAGCCCCCAACAAGCGGGAGCGGGCACCGGGGAGCTGTTTTTT. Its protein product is CASSPQQAGAGTGELFF.

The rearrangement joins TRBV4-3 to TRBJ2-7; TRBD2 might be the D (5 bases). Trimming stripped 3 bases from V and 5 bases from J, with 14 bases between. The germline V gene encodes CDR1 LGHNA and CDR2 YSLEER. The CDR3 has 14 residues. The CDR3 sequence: CASSHLLWRDEQYF. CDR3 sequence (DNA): TGCGCCAGCAGCCATTTACTATGGCGGGACGAGCAGTACTTC.

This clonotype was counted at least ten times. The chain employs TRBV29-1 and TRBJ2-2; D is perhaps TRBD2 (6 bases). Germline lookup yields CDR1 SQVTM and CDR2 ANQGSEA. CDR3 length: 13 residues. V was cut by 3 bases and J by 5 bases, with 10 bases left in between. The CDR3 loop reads CSVDRSGTGELFF. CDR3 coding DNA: TGCAGCGTTGATCGGAGCGGGACCGGGGAGCTGTTTTTT.

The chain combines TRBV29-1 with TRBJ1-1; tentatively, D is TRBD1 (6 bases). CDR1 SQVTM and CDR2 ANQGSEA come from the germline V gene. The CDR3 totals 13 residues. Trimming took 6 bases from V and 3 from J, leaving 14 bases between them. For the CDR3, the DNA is TGCAGCGTGGGGGGGGCGCTGGACACTGAAGCTTTCTTT. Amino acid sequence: CSVGGALDTEAFF.

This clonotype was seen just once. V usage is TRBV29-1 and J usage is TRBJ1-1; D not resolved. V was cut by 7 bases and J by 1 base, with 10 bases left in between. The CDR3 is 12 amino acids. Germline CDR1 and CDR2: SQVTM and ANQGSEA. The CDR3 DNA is TGCAGCGCACAGATTACGAACACTGAAGCTTTCTTT. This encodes CSAQITNTEAFF.